These T cell receptor beta chains were read from a single sample in a study of T cell changes during pregnancy in multiple sclerosis. Measured with immunoSEQ multiplex PCR; TCRdb has only the in-frame clones, and not every one. The data hold about 94,000 clones, with about 93% observed a single time. Sequenced here: peripheral blood, sampled after pregnancy. These receptors were collected from a female donor with multiple sclerosis, enrolled in a pregnancy study. Both conserved end residues are trimmed from each CDR3. Some rows have no size entry. The others give once, few or many, or a class for an expanded clone.

CDR3 | J | size | V
ASSLVLAGSTDTQY | TRBJ2-3 | - | TRBV13
SVASSGSGEQY | TRBJ2-7 | - | TRBV29-1
ASSFSGSYEQY | TRBJ2-7 | - | TRBV27
ASSPQRPRADTQY | TRBJ2-3 | - | TRBV6-5
ASSLAPASGKSETQY | TRBJ2-5 | - | TRBV7-2
ASSLGRSSYGYT | TRBJ1-2 | - | TRBV5-6
ACRDFPSSGANVLT | TRBJ2-6 | once | TRBV30
ASSLRGIGELF | TRBJ2-2 | - | TRBV11-3
ASSFDRYTEAF | TRBJ1-1 | - | TRBV5-6
ASSLRGTLRDIQY | TRBJ2-4 | - | TRBV5-1
ASSLGSAQGKQF | TRBJ2-1 | - | TRBV7-2
ASSSRTGAREIQY | TRBJ2-5 | - | TRBV28
ASSTIWDRVKGYT | TRBJ1-2 | - | TRBV28
ARSRGLAGTGELF | TRBJ2-2 | - | TRBV5-3
ASSQLPPGQGEAF | TRBJ1-1 | - | TRBV4-1
ASSLDNTQY | TRBJ2-3 | - | TRBV5-4
ASSSGRTSGPSETQY | TRBJ2-5 | - | TRBV11-2
ASSQEGGRGYNEQF | TRBJ2-1 | - | TRBV4-3
SAEGQSTDTQY | TRBJ2-3 | - | TRBV29-1
ASSLPTGSYNEQF | TRBJ2-1 | - | TRBV28
ASSPQFLDEQY | TRBJ2-7 | - | TRBV14
ASSLGLGRRSTDTQY | TRBJ2-3 | - | TRBV11-3
ASSLTAQNTEAF | TRBJ1-1 | once | TRBV7-2
ASSPSHEQY | TRBJ2-7 | once | TRBV6-1
AWSRVRGETQY | TRBJ2-5 | - | TRBV30
ASSTDRGEMSNQPQH | TRBJ1-5 | - | TRBV2
ASSLSRTDTQY | TRBJ2-3 | - | TRBV27
ASSVASGRSYEQY | TRBJ2-7 | - | TRBV9
ASSLVVGGEVDYEQY | TRBJ2-7 | - | TRBV11-3
ASSLNTRYEQY | TRBJ2-7 | - | TRBV7-2
ASSYSVVQTYEQY | - | - | TRBV6-5
SVGSMGTAYNEQF | TRBJ2-1 | - | TRBV29-1
ASSLDRGYGYT | TRBJ1-2 | - | TRBV5-4
ASSPSLSTHGEQF | TRBJ2-1 | once | TRBV4-1
ASSAGGGAYNEQF | TRBJ2-1 | - | TRBV7-8
ASSGHRAEAF | TRBJ1-1 | few | TRBV19
ASSSAPRLGGRNEQF | TRBJ2-1 | - | TRBV28
ASSLGSGSSYNEQF | TRBJ2-1 | once | TRBV11-3
ASSYRFTDTQY | TRBJ2-3 | - | TRBV25-1
ASKESPGQTNEKLF | TRBJ1-4 | once | TRBV2
ASSEETQY | TRBJ2-5 | - | TRBV2
ASSQDLGSRGYT | TRBJ1-2 | once | TRBV14
ASSQRTGFGRYEQY | TRBJ2-7 | - | TRBV4-1
AISESAVSYEQY | TRBJ2-7 | - | TRBV10-3
ASSKARQGEYEQY | TRBJ2-7 | - | TRBV21-1
ASSLRWGTSVYNEQF | TRBJ2-1 | - | TRBV7-2
ASSPTRGQGTMNTEAF | TRBJ1-1 | - | TRBV4-1
SVPPVGAHPNYGYT | TRBJ1-2 | - | TRBV29-1
ASRPVPKWDRISTDTQY | TRBJ2-3 | - | TRBV28
ASSLVSDNEQF | TRBJ2-1 | - | TRBV5-1
ASSPVAGGTGELF | TRBJ2-2 | - | TRBV5-1
ASSTLYRVQPQH | TRBJ1-5 | - | TRBV28
ASSDRAGIPSNEKLF | TRBJ1-4 | - | TRBV5-5
ASSLEGGSSYEQY | TRBJ2-7 | - | TRBV5-6
ASSHGQGGDEQF | TRBJ2-1 | - | TRBV4-2
ASSLPGLNTDTQY | TRBJ2-3 | - | TRBV13
ASRTGGYGYT | TRBJ1-2 | - | TRBV27
ASSQGFGTSGEQF | TRBJ2-1 | - | TRBV4-3
ASSLVPIAIPYNEQF | TRBJ2-1 | - | TRBV7-2
ASSFRGRERPDEQF | TRBJ2-1 | - | TRBV11-2